These 14 T cell receptor beta chains were all obtained from the same sample, sequenced in a study of blood T cell repertoires in COVID-19. Data came from immunoSEQ multiplex PCR; TCRdb stores just in-frame clones and leaves some out. This sample carries fewer than 70,000 clones, 80% to 95% of them seen once, and the ten largest clones take 4.6%. Sequences were obtained from peripheral blood. The receptors stem from a middle-aged man with active COVID-19.

This clone showed up just a few times. In the same sample, other DNA sequences code for this CDR3. The gene calls are TRBV9 and TRBJ2-3, with 8 bases matching TRBD2. CDR3 length: 15 amino acids. Germline V gene sequence: CDR1 SGDLS, CDR2 YYNGEE. The junction had 6 bases not matched to a gene; V was cut back by 2 bases and J by 4 bases. The CDR3 is CASSVGGGLADTQYF. The CDR3 DNA is TGTGCCAGCAGCGTCGGGGGGGGCCTCGCAGATACGCAGTATTTT.

The gene calls are TRBV27 and TRBJ2-3; possible D gene TRBD2, 5 bases. The CDR3 extends over 14 amino acids. Germline V gene sequence: CDR1 MNHEY, CDR2 SMNVEV (reference sequence). V was pared by 10 bases and J by 2 bases, with 16 bases between. The CDR3 sequence: CATRRLALTDTQYF. The DNA of the CDR3 is TGTGCCACCAGGCGGCTAGCCCTCACAGATACGCAGTATTTT.

The CDR3 DNA is TGTGCCAGTGCGACAGGGGGCAGCTCCTACGAGCAGTACTTC. This codes for CASATGGSSYEQYF. The chain couples TRBV6-5 to TRBJ2-7; 10 bases fit TRBD1. Per germline, CDR1 MNHEY and CDR2 SVGAGI. The CDR3 totals 14 residues. The J segment lost 0 bases and the V segment lost 9 bases, leaving 5 bases of the junction unmatched.

With respect to this clone: A junction boundary mismatches the germline segment, possibly from a read error. The chain couples TRBV19 to TRBJ2-7, with TRBD2 matching over 12 bases. The CDR3 runs to 12 residues. Germline V gives CDR1 LNHDA, CDR2 SQIVND (reference sequence). CDR3 bases: TGTGCCAGTAGTCCTAGCGGGAGGGCCTCTCCGTTC. Protein sequence: CASSPSGRASPF.

This clone was detected only a few times. Germline is not matched at one junction end, which may reflect a read error. J is TRBJ2-7 and V is TRBV4-1; 7 nucleotides agree with TRBD2. In germline, CDR1 is MGHRA, CDR2 YSYEKL. There are 12 residues in the CDR3. The CDR3 loop reads CASSQETGGLSF. The CDR3 nucleotides read TGCGCCAGCAGCCAAGAAACGGGAGGACTCTCCTTC.

The J gene is TRBJ2-7, the V gene TRBV7-8; 9 bases agree with TRBD2. CDR1 is SGHVS and CDR2 is FQNEAQ in the germline V gene. The CDR3 spans 16 residues. The ends lost 4 bases at V and 2 bases at J; junction bases unmatched: 9. The DNA for the CDR3 is TGTGCCAGCAGCTGGGAGTCTAGCGGGACGACCTACGAGCAGTACTTC. It codes for CASSWESSGTTYEQYF.

The V and J genes are TRBV9 and TRBJ2-2; TRBD1 aligns across 8 bases. The CDR3 loop spans 15 amino acids. Germline loops: CDR1 SGDLS, CDR2 YYNGEE. V lost 4 bases and J lost 5; bases outside the gene matches: 7. Here the CDR3 DNA reads TGTGCCAGCAGCTCTACAGGGGGTAGTACCGGGGAGCTGTTTTTT. This sequence encodes CASSSTGGSTGELFF.

V and J are TRBV3-1 (or the pseudogene TRBV3-2) and TRBJ1-2; D ambiguous. V gave up 1 base and J gave up 4 bases, with 13 bases separating them. The CDR3 extends over 15 amino acids. Germline CDR1 reads LGHDT; CDR2 reads YNNKEL (reference sequence). The DNA of the CDR3 is TGTGCCAGCAGCCAAGGTTCCGGGATCCTCTATGGCTACACCTTC. This translates into CASSQGSGILYGYTF.

The chain combines TRBV10-3 with TRBJ1-5; possible D gene TRBD1, 5 bases. Germline-derived CDR1 and CDR2 are ENHRY and SYGVKD. The CDR3 spans 13 residues. The V end lost 6 bases, the J end lost 4 bases, and 10 bases lay between the germline ends. CDR3 nucleotides: TGTGCCATCAGCCCCGGGGGTAATCAGCCCCAGCATTTT. Translation gives CAISPGGNQPQHF.

V and J are TRBV11-3 and TRBJ2-1; no reliable D call. The germline V and J ends were trimmed by 1 base and 6 bases, with 13 bases remaining between them. The CDR3 extends over 15 amino acids. Germline V lookup: CDR1 SGHNT, CDR2 YENEEA. The CDR3, as DNA: TGTGCCAGCAGCTTAGGGCAGGCGACGAGCAATGAGCAGTTCTTC. Translating gives CASSLGQATSNEQFF.

This clone was picked up one time. CDR3 nucleotide sequence: TGTGCCAGCAGAAGGCAGAGCGGTAGCACCGGGGAGCTGTTTTTT. This translates into CASRRQSGSTGELFF. The gene calls are TRBV6-5 and TRBJ2-2; tentative D call: TRBD2 (5 bases). The CDR3 totals 15 residues. V was trimmed by 6 bases and J by 4 bases, leaving 15 bases between them. CDR1 and CDR2 (germline): MNHEY, SVGAGI.

J is TRBJ1-2 and V is TRBV28, with 10 bases fitting TRBD1. CDR1 is MDHEN and CDR2 is SYDVKM in the germline V gene. The CDR3 totals 16 residues. The V gene end was trimmed by 6 bases and the J gene end by 3 bases; junction bases not matched to a gene: 10. The CDR3 loop is CASSSSGTGVYYGYTF. As DNA, the CDR3 is TGTGCCAGCAGCTCTTCCGGGACAGGGGTTTACTATGGCTACACCTTC.

This sequence joins TRBV9 and TRBJ2-1, with D perhaps TRBD1 (6 bases). This CDR3 has 16 residues. Germline V gene data show CDR1 as SGDLS and CDR2 as YYNGEE. The V and J ends lost 0 bases and 0 bases respectively, with 10 bases between them. The CDR3 loop is CASSVASGDSYNEQFF. The CDR3 DNA follows: TGTGCCAGCAGCGTAGCTTCAGGGGACTCCTACAATGAGCAGTTCTTC. The full variable domain, its missing parts supplied by reference TRBV9 and TRBJ2-1, is DSGVTQTPKHLITATGQRVTLRCSPRSGDLSVYWYQQSLDQGLQFLIQYYNGEERAKGNILERFSAQQFPDLHSELNLSSLELGDSALYFCASSVASGDSYNEQFFGPGTRLTVL.

The rearrangement links TRBV6-2 or TRBV6-3 to TRBJ2-5; D may be TRBD2 (7 bases). The V end was cut by 3 bases, the J end by 5 bases, with 13 bases between. The CDR3 has 14 amino acids. Germline V gene data show CDR1 as MNHEY and CDR2 as SVGEGT. CDR3 residues: CASSYGGAEETQYF. The CDR3 nucleotides are TGTGCCAGCAGTTATGGGGGGGCTGAGGAGACCCAGTACTTC.